The table lists the clone carrying this T cell receptor beta chain with many counts. Diagnosis relied on clinical symptoms, serum thyroxine and TRAb, thyroid ultrasound and orbital computed tomography. Amplification targeted TCR beta CDR3 regions from RNA transcripts. The TCR CDR3 first-round RT-PCR relied on the HTBI primer set. TCRdb called the multiplex PCR reads again in MiXCR, with one record for every CDR3 protein. Altogether about 290,000 distinct CDR3 sequences are present, roughly 15% being singletons, with the ten largest covering roughly 31%. The sample originates from a study of T cells in Graves' hyperthyroidism and ophthalmopathy. Trimming at V came to 6 bases and at J to 4 bases, leaving 6 bases not matched to a gene. This CDR3 contains 14 residues. The germline CDR1 and CDR2 sequences are MDHEN and SYDVKM.

The chain is built from TRBV28 and TRBJ2-7, with TRBD1 identical over 10 bases. The sequencing input was blood. The source of this sequence is a woman aged 45-65 years with Graves' hyperthyroidism that later progressed to Graves' ophthalmopathy. The CDR3 reads CASRGTGAFYEQYF. The CDR3 bases are TGTGCCAGCAGGGGGACAGGGGCGTTTTACGAGCAGTACTTC.